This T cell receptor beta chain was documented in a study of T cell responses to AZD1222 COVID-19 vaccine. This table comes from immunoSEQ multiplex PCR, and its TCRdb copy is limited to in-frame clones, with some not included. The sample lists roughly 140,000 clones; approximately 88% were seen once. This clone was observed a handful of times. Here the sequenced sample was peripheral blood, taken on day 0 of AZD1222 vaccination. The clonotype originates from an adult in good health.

The CDR3 DNA reads TGTGCCAGCAGCTTAAGTCTGGGGAACTATGGCTACACCTTC. Its translation is CASSLSLGNYGYTF. The V call is TRBV11-3, the J call TRBJ1-2; no firm D call. This CDR3 contains 14 residues. Per germline, CDR1 SGHNT and CDR2 YENEEA. V lost 2 bases and J 2 bases, leaving 9 bases between the germline ends.